This T cell receptor (beta chain) is drawn from a study of tumor and adjacent non-tumor tissue in lung cancer (dated 2018 in TCRdb). Background on the whole study: Patients with adenocarcinoma (about twelve), squamous cell carcinoma (2) and small cell lung cancer (1) were included in the cohort. Ages among the roughly 15 patients ranged from about 30 to 80 years, there were 10 men and 5 women, and disease was at TNM stage I to III. A total of some 130 million productive TCRbeta reads were generated by sequencing, corresponding to an average of roughly 4 million reads per sample. The study compared bulk TCRbeta repertoires from lung tumor tissue and matched distant non-tumor lung tissue of roughly 15 lung cancer patients. TCRbeta CDR3 sequencing was performed on roughly 27 paired specimens, with one tumor sample and one normal lung sample collected per patient. What the study reported, not specific to this receptor: The cohort had only about 14 patients, and the authors noted that larger samples and more detailed clinical data are needed. In normal lung, the top 100 clones accounted for a significantly larger cumulative share of the repertoire than in tumor tissue. Because peripheral blood was not sequenced, blood TCRbeta repertoires in the lung cancer patients of the study were not examined. Younger patients had significantly higher TCR diversity, and higher tumor TCR diversity was associated with shorter overall and disease-free survival. The methods do not name the sequencing platform or mention unique molecular identifiers. Significantly higher TCR diversity (inverse Simpson) was observed in tumor tissue than in normal lung tissue (around 450 vs 160, P = 0.0075, Mann-Whitney U test).

The method was multiplex PCR. The sequencer was an Illumina HiSeq 2500. TCRbeta libraries were built by three rounds of nested PCR using primers (Table S4), following protocols modified from ARM-PCR. Before sequencing, PCR products in the 200-500 bp range were cut out of the gel and cleaned up using the QIAquick gel extraction kit. Turning to the authors' computational methods: Trimmomatic was used to clean the reads, FLASH merged the cleaned reads into complete CDR3 sequences, and MiTCR assigned the sequences to V(D)J germline segments. Clonal diversity was computed as the inverse Simpson's index with VDJtools. A read counted as productive if the sequence was in-frame and lacked a premature stop codon. In-frame beta chains were kept once TCRdb had trimmed the public reads at Q25 with fastp and called clones with MiXCR. When rows share a CDR3 protein, they turn into one entry using the most common DNA and genes. The V and J calls, along with clone size, are taken from TCRdb and not from the paper's own processing. The sample table records under 150,000 distinct CDR3 sequences; around 60% of these occur just once. The ten largest clones add up to about 20% of the sample.

RNA was isolated from bulk unsorted tissue, and RNA quality was assessed with a NanoDrop ND-1000 and an Agilent 2100. All donors had newly diagnosed lung cancer, had not received prior chemotherapy, and were admitted for thoracic surgery in China between August and November 2014. Patients who had received previous radiotherapy or chemotherapy, or who had another concurrent cancer, were excluded from the study. Pieces of surgical tissue measuring roughly 1-2 cm3 were kept in RNAlater solution and stored at -80 degrees C until use. This clonotype has a single count. The clone's antigen remains unknown. This clone may be a read error of a much larger clone one base away. For CDR1 and CDR2, the germline V gene (reference sequence) lists DFQATT and SNEGSKA. Ends trimmed: V by 8 bases, J by 3 bases; bases unmatched to a gene: 9. The CDR3 goes from the cysteine to the phenylalanine over 13 residues. CDR3 DNA only is kept here, 39 bases in frame from base 1.

The receptor was derived from a man between 60 and 75 years old with small cell lung cancer. Recombination connected TRBV20-1 to TRBJ2-5; 7 junctional bases match TRBD2. The sample comprised lung tumor tissue. The CDR3 region reads CSPQRGWEETQYF. Here is the DNA: TGCAGTCCTCAGCGGGGTTGGGAAGAGACCCAGTACTTC.